This TCR beta chain was observed in a study of cytomegalovirus exposure and HLA in healthy donors. TCRdb's copy holds only in-frame clones and misses some; the assay was immunoSEQ multiplex PCR. The sample records about 150,000 clones, about 82% being singletons. This CDR3 is 13 amino acids long. The germline V gene has CDR1 MDHEN and CDR2 SYDVKM. The J segment lost 5 bases and the V segment lost 6 bases, leaving 4 bases of the junction unmatched. This clone has only a few counts. The material sequenced was PBMCs. This chain joins TRBV28 and TRBJ1-2; 9 bases align to TRBD1. This sequence originates from a human donor in good health. CDR3: CASSPGTGYGYTF. CDR3 nucleotides: TGTGCCAGCAGCCCAGGGACAGGGTATGGCTACACCTTC.